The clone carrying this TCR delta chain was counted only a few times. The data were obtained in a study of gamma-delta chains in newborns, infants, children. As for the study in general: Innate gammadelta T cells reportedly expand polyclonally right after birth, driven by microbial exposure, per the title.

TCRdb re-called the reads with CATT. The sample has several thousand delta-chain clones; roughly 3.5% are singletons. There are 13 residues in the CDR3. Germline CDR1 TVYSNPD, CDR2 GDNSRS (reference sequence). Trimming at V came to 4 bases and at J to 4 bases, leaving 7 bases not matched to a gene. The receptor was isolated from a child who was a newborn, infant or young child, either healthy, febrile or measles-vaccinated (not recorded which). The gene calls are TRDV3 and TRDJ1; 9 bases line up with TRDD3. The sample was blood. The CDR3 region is CAYHWGKDDKLIF. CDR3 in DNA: TGTGCCTACCACTGGGGGAAGGACGATAAACTCATCTTT. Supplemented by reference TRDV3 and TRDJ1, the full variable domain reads CDKVTQSSPDQTVASGSEVVLLCTYDTVYSNPDLFWYRIRPDYSFQFVFYGDNSRSEGADFTQGRFSVKHILTQKAFHLVISPVRTEDSATYYCAYHWGKDDKLIFGKGTRVTVEP.